One and the same sample provided the 3 T cell receptor beta chains below, sequenced in a study of T cells in Graves' hyperthyroidism and ophthalmopathy. RNA transcripts gave rise to amplified TCR beta CDR3 regions. HTBI primers were employed in a first-round RT-PCR of the TCR CDR3. TCRdb redid the calling of the multiplex PCR reads with MiXCR, one entry per CDR3 protein. The table lists 600,000 to 700,000 distinct CDR3 sequences, 45% of them singletons. Sequences were obtained from peripheral blood or thyroid tissue (not recorded which). The receptors here all came from an adult man with Graves' disease, either hyperthyroidism or ophthalmopathy (not recorded which).

This rearrangement joins TRBV29-1 to TRBJ2-5; D may be TRBD1 or TRBD2 (5 bases each). Germline V gives CDR1 SQVTM, CDR2 ANQGSEA. CDR3 length: 13 residues. V lost 4 bases and J 4 bases, leaving 13 bases between the germline ends. The CDR3 loop is CSVGRGVTETQYF. CDR3 coding DNA: TGCAGCGTTGGTCGAGGGGTGACAGAGACCCAGTACTTC.

In regard to this clonotype: The CDR3 does not end in the conserved phenylalanine or tryptophan, so this is likely a read error. The chain recombines TRBV25-1 with TRBJ1-2, with TRBD1 as a possible D gene (6 bases). The germline gives CDR1 MGHDK, CDR2 SYGVNS. The CDR3 spans 12 residues. Trimming removed 5 bases at V and 4 bases at J, with 8 bases between. The CDR3 region has the DNA TGTGCCAGCAGTCGGACAGCCTATGGCTACACCCTC. Amino acids: CASSRTAYGYTL.

The genes are TRBV2 and TRBJ1-1; D is unresolved. This CDR3 is 19 amino acids long. Trimming took off 0 bases at V and 0 bases at J, with 20 bases between the two ends. Looked up from germline, CDR1 is SNHLY and CDR2 is FYNNEI. CDR3 in DNA: TGTGCCAGCAGTGAAGCGAGTGGAGAGGGCTTATACTTGAACACTGAAGCTTTCTTT. Translated: CASSEASGEGLYLNTEAFF.